Below, 20 T cell receptor delta chains from the same sample are listed, as sequenced in a study of gamma-delta T cells after stem cell transplantation. TCRdb applied CATT to the RT-PCR reads for clone calling. The sample contains nearly 700 delta-chain clones, just over 2.5% of which appear only once. The sample was gamma-delta T cells. Receptors were obtained from a human donor. It is not recorded whose cells these are; they may come from a transplant donor.

This clone was observed a few times. TCRdb's listed protein matches a much larger clone and diverges from this DNA's translation at residue 10, likely through a read error; the protein shown comes from the DNA. The rearrangement links TRDV2 to TRDJ1, with TRDD3 matching over 9 bases. Germline V gene sequence: CDR1 GEAIGNYY, CDR2 EKD. V shed 7 bases, J shed 5 bases, and the junction held 13 bases outside the gene matches. The CDR3 is made up of 15 amino acids. CDR3: CACERLGDREDKLIF. The CDR3 region has the DNA TGTGCCTGCGAGAGGTTGGGGGATAGGGAAGATAAACTCATCTTT.

This clone was picked up a small number of times. The protein TCRdb lists belongs to a much larger clone and differs from this DNA's translation at residue 8, which points to a read error; the protein shown is made from the DNA. V is TRDV2 and J is TRDJ3; D ambiguous. Trimming stripped 1 base from V and 0 bases from J, with 12 bases between. CDR1 is GEAIGNYY, CDR2 EKD, per germline. CDR3 length: 18 amino acids. CDR3 region: CACDTTANASWDTRQMFF. The CDR3 bases are TGTGCCTGTGACACGACCGCCAATGCCTCCTGGGACACCCGACAGATGTTTTTC.

This clone was detected a few times. A far larger clone is one nucleotide away, so this likely arose from a read error. Distinct nucleotide sequences in the sample also encode this CDR3. The chain is built from TRDV2 and TRDJ1, with TRDD3 matching over 9 bases. The CDR3 is 15 residues long. Germline lookup yields CDR1 GEAIGNYY and CDR2 EKD. V lost 7 bases, J lost 4 bases, and 12 bases stayed unmatched. Written as DNA, the CDR3 is TGTGCCTGCGAGAGGTTGGGGGATAGAGACGATAAACTCATCTTT. Amino acid sequence: CACERLGDRDDKLIF.

On this clone itself: The TCRdb record carries a much larger clone's protein, which differs from this DNA's translation at residue 17; a read error is the likely cause, and the protein listed here is the DNA translation. The V call is TRDV2, the J call TRDJ1; 11 bases agree with TRDD3. Germline CDR1 GEAIGNYY, CDR2 EKD. The CDR3 length is 21 residues. The CDR3 sequence: CACDTVPTSGGYLAYTEKLIF. The CDR3 DNA reads as TGTGCCTGTGACACAGTTCCTACTTCTGGGGGATACCTGGCGTACACCGAAAAACTCATCTTT.

This clone is judged medium-sized (0.01 to 0.1%). A far larger clone is off by one base, so a read error is likely. J is TRDJ1 and V is TRDV2; maybe TRDD3 (5 bases). CDR1 is GEAIGNYY, CDR2 EKD, per germline. The CDR3 is 14 amino acids. The V end was cut by 3 bases, the J end by 3 bases, with 13 bases between. The CDR3 sequence is CACDRIGAADKLIF. The DNA of the CDR3 is TGTGCCTGTGACCGGATAGGAGCGGCCGATAAACTCATCTTT.

This clone was counted a few times. A read error likely explains this, since a far larger clone differs by one base. Other DNA sequences in this specimen translate into the identical CDR3. The J gene is TRDJ1, the V gene TRDV2; 8 nucleotides agree with TRDD3. The CDR3 is 18 residues long. From germline, CDR1 is GEAIGNYY and CDR2 EKD. The J segment lost 2 bases and the V segment lost 4 bases, leaving 17 bases of the junction unmatched. The CDR3 DNA sequence: TGTGCCTGTGATCCCGTTACCACTGGGGGCCCCACTACCGATAAACTCATCTTT. This codes for CACDPVTTGGPTTDKLIF.

This clone was seen more than once but under ten times. This DNA translates differently at residue 9 from the TCRdb protein, which is that of a much larger clone; a read error is likely, and the protein shown is the DNA's own translation. The chain joins TRDV2 to TRDJ2, with D perhaps TRDD3 (5 bases). In germline, CDR1 is GEAIGNYY, CDR2 EKD. The germline V and J ends were trimmed by 0 bases and 4 bases, with 17 bases remaining between them. The CDR3 has 17 residues. This chain's CDR3 is CACDTVRTWGETAQLFF. The CDR3 DNA reads TGTGCCTGTGACACCGTGAGGACTTGGGGTGAGACAGCACAACTCTTCTTT.

This clone is medium-sized within its sample. A read error is the likely source, as a far larger clone sits one nucleotide away. The sample contains more than one DNA sequence encoding this CDR3. The chain recombines TRDV2 with TRDJ1; 9 nucleotides agree with TRDD3. Germline trimming cut 7 bases from V and 4 bases from J; bases unmatched to any gene: 12. Germline lookup yields CDR1 GEAIGNYY and CDR2 EKD. This CDR3 has 15 amino acids. CDR3 residues: CACERLGDRDDKLIF. The CDR3 DNA reads TGTGCCTGCGAGCGGTTGGGGGATAGGGACGATAAACTCATCTTT.

This clone was counted only a few times. A read error is the likely source, as a far larger clone sits one nucleotide away. The same CDR3 is also encoded by other DNA sequences in this sample. This chain links TRDV2 with TRDJ1; 11 bases match TRDD3. Germline-derived CDR1 and CDR2 are GEAIGNYY and EKD. V gave up 3 bases and J gave up 0 bases; unmatched junction bases: 14. The CDR3 is 19 residues long. CDR3 amino acids: CACDGPLGDTRKHTDKLIF. The CDR3, as DNA: TGTGCCTGTGACGGCCCCTTGGGGGATACGCGAAAACACACCGATAAACTCATCTTT.

This clone was counted only a few times. The protein that TCRdb holds for this DNA derives from a much larger clone and differs from the translated DNA at residue 7, which likely indicates a read error; the protein shown here is translated from the DNA. The V gene is TRDV2, the J gene TRDJ1; 8 nucleotides align to TRDD3. The germline gives CDR1 GEAIGNYY, CDR2 EKD. Trimming took 4 bases from V and 2 from J; bases not matched to a gene: 17. This CDR3 spans 18 amino acids. In DNA form, the CDR3 reads TGTGCCTGTGATCCCGTTTCTACTGGGGGCCCCACTACCGATAAACTCATCTTT. Protein: CACDPVSTGGPTTDKLIF.

By share, this clone counts as hyperexpanded. The same CDR3 also results from other DNA sequences found in this sample. V gene TRDV2 combines with J gene TRDJ1, with 7 bases identical to TRDD3. Germline CDR1 is GEAIGNYY and CDR2 is EKD. The CDR3 loop spans 19 amino acids. V shed 0 bases, J shed 4 bases, and the junction held 19 bases outside the gene matches. The CDR3 is CACDTGALGYSIQLDKLIF. In nucleotides, the CDR3 is TGTGCCTGTGACACCGGAGCCCTGGGATACTCTATTCAACTCGATAAACTCATCTTT.

As for this clone: The TCRdb protein, from a much larger clone, departs from this DNA's translation at residue 4, likely by read error; the protein shown derives from the DNA. The chain has TRDV2 and TRDJ1; 11 bases fit TRDD3. This CDR3 has 21 amino acids. Germline CDR1 GEAIGNYY, CDR2 EKD. CDR3 sequence: CACNTVPTSGGYLAYTDKLIF. The CDR3 DNA follows: TGTGCCTGTAACACAGTTCCTACTTCTGGGGGATACCTGGCGTACACCGATAAACTCATCTTT.

This clone was seen a few times. A far bigger clonotype differs at one base, so this is likely a read error. The CDR3 is CALGWIGKASRTGRGGARPLIF. The CDR3 DNA follows: TGTGCTCTTGGGTGGATCGGGAAGGCGTCTCGTACTGGGAGGGGGGGAGCCAGACCCCTGATCTTT. The rearrangement uses TRDV1 and TRDJ4; D may be TRDD3 (6 bases). Trimming removed 5 bases at V and 0 bases at J, with 37 bases between. Germline CDR1 and CDR2: TSWWSYY and QGS. The CDR3 is 22 amino acids.

Note on this clone: The TCRdb protein comes from a much larger clone and disagrees with this DNA's translation at residue 3, likely due to a read error; the protein given here is derived from the DNA. For the CDR3, the DNA is TGTGCCTATGACACTCTGGGGGATTCCTTGATCACCGATAAACTCATCTTT. It specifies CAYDTLGDSLITDKLIF. The rearrangement joins TRDV2 to TRDJ1; 9 bases align to TRDD3. This CDR3 has 17 amino acids. Germline V CDR1 and CDR2: GEAIGNYY, EKD.

As concerns this clone: TCRdb pairs this DNA with a much larger clone's protein that differs at residue 14, likely a read error; the protein shown was translated from the DNA. The V call is TRDV2, the J call TRDJ1, with 9 bases aligning to TRDD3. This CDR3 is built from 17 residues. Germline V gene data show CDR1 as GEAIGNYY and CDR2 as EKD. CDR3 protein: CACDTLGDSLITDELIF. As DNA, the CDR3 is TGTGCCTGTGACACTCTGGGGGATTCCTTGATCACCGATGAACTCATCTTT.

This clone was seen a handful of times. A far larger clone differs by one base, so this is likely a read error. Other DNA sequences of this sample code for an identical CDR3. This chain joins TRDV2 and TRDJ1, with 11 bases aligning to TRDD3. Germline lookup yields CDR1 GEAIGNYY and CDR2 EKD. This CDR3 comprises 21 residues. The CDR3 reads CACDTVPTSGGYLAYTDKLIF. CDR3 DNA sequence: TGTGCCTGCGACACAGTTCCTACTTCTGGGGGATACCTGGCGTACACCGATAAACTCATCTTT.

This clone was detected only a few times. TCRdb shows a much larger clone's protein in place of this DNA's translation, and the two differ at residue 10, likely through a read error; the protein shown is translated from the DNA. The rearrangement joins TRDV2 to TRDJ1; TRDD3 might be the D (5 bases). The CDR3 sequence is 14 residues long. The germline V gene encodes CDR1 GEAIGNYY and CDR2 EKD. CDR3 residues: CACDRIGATEKLIF. The CDR3 region has the DNA TGTGCCTGTGACCGGATAGGAGCGACCGAAAAACTCATCTTT.

This clone is labeled hyperexpanded (1% or more). The same CDR3 arises from other DNA sequences in this sample as well. The V and J genes are TRDV2 and TRDJ1; 8 bases are a match to TRDD3. The CDR3 runs to 18 residues. Germline loops: CDR1 GEAIGNYY, CDR2 EKD. J lost 2 bases, V lost 4 bases, and 17 bases had no gene match. CDR3 sequence (DNA): TGTGCCTGTGATCCCGTTACTACTGGGGGCCCCACTACCGATAAACTCATCTTT. This gives the protein CACDPVTTGGPTTDKLIF.

This clone has a handful of counts. The protein TCRdb gives is from a much larger clone and does not agree with this DNA's translation at residue 9, likely a read error; the protein shown here comes from the DNA. V usage is TRDV2 and J usage is TRDJ2; no definite D call. The germline V and J ends were trimmed by 0 bases and 4 bases, with 17 bases remaining between them. There are 17 residues in the CDR3. Germline CDR1 GEAIGNYY, CDR2 EKD. Here the CDR3 reads CACDTVRTRGETAQLFF. The CDR3 DNA reads TGTGCCTGTGACACCGTGAGGACTAGGGGTGAGACAGCACAACTCTTCTTT.

This clone was seen a few times. A single base is all that separates this from a far larger clone, so a read error is likely. The sample holds other DNA sequences that translate to the same CDR3. The chain joins TRDV2 to TRDJ1, with 7 nucleotides matching TRDD3. The CDR3 has 19 amino acids. Germline assignment: CDR1 GEAIGNYY and CDR2 EKD. The CDR3 region is CACDTGALGYSIQLDKLIF. The CDR3 nucleotides read TGTGCCTGCGACACCGGAGCCCTGGGATACTCTATTCAACTCGATAAACTCATCTTT.